These T cell receptor beta chains were read from a single sample in a study of technical replicates of blood from a few donors. Profiled with immunoSEQ multiplex PCR; TCRdb holds only in-frame clones, not every one. Of 75,000 to 95,000 clones listed, around 95% are singletons. The sample taken for sequencing was T cells isolated from PBMCs. Receptors were obtained from a human donor in good health. CDR3s include the opening cysteine and the closing phenylalanine or tryptophan. The D gene is left open where the match is weak. Clone size is shown for a subset of rows, as once, few, many or a class of expanded clone.

>NA|NA|TRBV12-5|TRBJ1-5
CASGLVIKGRDQPQHF
TGTGCTAGTGGTTTGGTAATAAAAGGGAGGGATCAGCCCCAGCATTTT
>NA|NA|TRBV10-1|TRBJ2-7
CARAGGGGAYEQYF
TGCGCCCGCGCTGGGGGCGGGGGTGCCTACGAGCAGTACTTC
>NA|NA|TRBV2|TRBJ2-1
CASGAEGSYNEQFF
TGTGCCAGCGGCGCGGAGGGCTCCTACAATGAGCAGTTCTTC
>NA|NA|TRBV7-6|TRBJ2-3
CASSLEATDTQYF
TGTGCCAGCAGCTTAGAAGCCACAGATACGCAGTATTTT
>once|NA|TRBV19|TRBJ1-6
CASSVGTLSWSYNSPLHF
TGTGCCAGTAGTGTGGGGACATTAAGCTGGTCCTATAATTCACCCCTCCACTTT
>NA|NA|TRBV28|TRBJ1-2
CASSSAEITNYGYTF
TGTGCCAGCAGTTCAGCGGAGATTACTAACTATGGCTACACCTTC
>NA|TRBD2|TRBV14|TRBJ2-1
CASSLRPLGTSHNEQFF
TGTGCCAGCAGCCTTCGTCCCCTCGGGACTAGCCACAATGAGCAGTTCTTC
>once|TRBD1|TRBV7-9|TRBJ1-1
CASRYWTGGKDTEAFF
TGTGCCAGCAGGTATTGGACAGGGGGCAAAGACACTGAAGCTTTCTTT
>NA|TRBD1|TRBV27|TRBJ2-7
CASSSTGDQAYEQYF
TGTGCCAGCAGTTCTACAGGGGACCAGGCCTACGAGCAGTACTTC
>NA|NA|TRBV28|TRBJ2-7
CASSAFSGKYEQYF
TGTGCCAGCAGCGCCTTTTCAGGGAAATACGAGCAGTACTTC
>NA|TRBD1|TRBV2|TRBJ1-3
CASRASPGGPFFRDRVGNTIYF
TGTGCCAGCAGGGCATCCCCCGGTGGGCCGTTTTTCAGAGACAGGGTTGGAAACACCATATATTTT
>NA|TRBD1|TRBV19|TRBJ1-1
CASGAAYLRQGEGTEAFF
TGTGCCAGTGGCGCCGCGTATCTACGACAGGGAGAGGGCACTGAAGCTTTCTTT
>NA|NA|TRBV5-1|TRBJ2-2
CASRFANTGELFF
TGCGCCAGCAGGTTCGCGAACACCGGGGAGCTGTTTTTT
>NA|TRBD1|TRBV19|TRBJ2-1
CARIDRVIFHEQFF
TGTGCCAGAATCGACAGGGTTATTTTCCATGAGCAGTTCTTC
>NA|NA|TRBV5-6|TRBJ1-4
CASSLGPTLGVEKLFF
TGTGCCAGCAGCTTGGGACCTACATTAGGGGTTGAAAAACTGTTTTTT
>NA|TRBD1|TRBV29-1|TRBJ1-4
CSARDSLTEKLFF
TGCAGCGCGAGGGACAGCTTAACCGAAAAACTGTTTTTT
>NA|TRBD2|TRBV18|TRBJ2-2
CASSRVAAGASGSTGELFF
TGTGCCAGCTCCCGGGTAGCGGCGGGAGCGTCCGGGAGCACCGGGGAGCTGTTTTTT
>NA|TRBD1|TRBV28|TRBJ1-1
CASSLETGALNTEAFF
TGTGCCAGCAGTTTAGAGACAGGGGCGTTGAACACTGAAGCTTTCTTT
>NA|NA|TRBV4-1|TRBJ2-1
CASSQGLRNEQFF
TGCGCCAGCAGCCAAGGTTTGCGGAATGAGCAGTTCTTC
>NA|NA|TRBV10-1|TRBJ2-1
CASSGQQDNEQFF
TGCGCCAGCAGTGGGCAGCAGGATAATGAGCAGTTCTTC
>NA|NA|TRBV4-2|TRBJ1-6
CASSQGDGRLGVHSPLHF
TGTGCCAGCAGCCAAGGTGACGGTCGCCTGGGCGTACATTCACCCCTCCACTTT
>NA|NA|TRBV14|TRBJ2-3
CASSQKYAVTDTQYF
TGTGCCAGCAGCCAAAAATACGCGGTAACAGATACGCAGTATTTT
>NA|TRBD1|TRBV7-9|TRBJ1-4
CASSYRDRVEKLFF
TGTGCCAGCAGCTACCGGGACAGGGTTGAAAAACTGTTTTTT
>NA|NA|TRBV5-1|TRBJ1-5
CASSLDSGPNQPQHF
TGCGCCAGCAGCTTGGATTCAGGTCCTAATCAGCCCCAGCATTTT
>NA|NA|TRBV6-4|TRBJ2-2
CASSDKGLARNTGELFF
TGTGCCAGCAGTGATAAAGGACTCGCGAGGAACACCGGGGAGCTGTTTTTT
>NA|NA|TRBV4-1|TRBJ2-1
CASRPQASSYNEQFF
TGCGCCAGCAGACCCCAAGCGAGCTCCTACAATGAGCAGTTCTTC
>NA|NA|TRBV7-6|TRBJ2-3
CASSSDRRSSTDTQYF
TGTGCCAGCAGCTCAGACAGGAGGTCTAGCACAGATACGCAGTATTTT
>NA|NA|TRBV9|TRBJ1-2
CACTRSGETNYGYTF
TGTGCCTGCACTAGGTCAGGGGAAACTAACTATGGCTACACCTTC
>NA|NA|TRBV5-1|TRBJ2-1
CASSLAVGAYNEQFF
TGCGCCAGCAGCTTGGCTGTGGGGGCGTACAATGAGCAGTTCTTC
>NA|NA|TRBV28|TRBJ1-1
CASSLLGGETEAFF
TGTGCCAGCAGTTTATTAGGGGGGGAGACTGAAGCTTTCTTT
>NA|TRBD1|TRBV4-2|TRBJ1-4
CASSQGTGRESNEKLFF
TGTGCCAGCAGCCAAGGGACAGGGCGGGAATCTAATGAAAAACTGTTTTTT
>NA|TRBD1|TRBV7-9|TRBJ2-7
CASSSGTDYEQYF
TGTGCCAGCAGCTCGGGGACAGATTACGAGCAGTACTTC
>NA|TRBD2|TRBV5-6|TRBJ2-1
CASSGLAGGNEQFF
TGTGCCAGCAGCGGACTAGCGGGGGGGAATGAGCAGTTCTTC
>once|NA|TRBV4-2|TRBJ1-2
CASSQGRQGHGYTF
TGTGCCAGCAGCCAAGGGCGCCAGGGCCATGGCTACACCTTC
>NA|NA|TRBV9|TRBJ1-2
CASSVGGAGDNNYGYTF
TGTGCCAGCAGCGTAGGCGGGGCGGGGGATAATAACTATGGCTACACCTTC
>NA|NA|TRBV7-9|TRBJ1-2
CASSLQEAVTF
TGTGCCAGCAGCTTACAGGAGGCCGTGACCTTC
>NA|NA|TRBV7-9|TRBJ1-2
CASSFLPGANPNNYGYTF
TGTGCCAGCAGCTTTCTCCCAGGGGCTAATCCCAATAACTATGGCTACACCTTC
>NA|TRBD1|TRBV5-4|TRBJ2-7
CASSLGAPGQGYEQYF
TGTGCCAGCAGCTTGGGGGCACCGGGACAGGGCTACGAGCAGTACTTC
>NA|TRBD2|TRBV11-1|TRBJ2-7
CASSPRTSGGYEQYF
TGTGCCAGCAGCCCCCGGACTAGCGGTGGGTACGAGCAGTACTTC
>NA|TRBD2|TRBV2|TRBJ2-5
CASSGSGPGGRETQYF
TGTGCCAGCAGTGGGAGTGGGCCGGGAGGAAGAGAGACCCAGTACTTC
>NA|TRBD2|TRBV5-1|TRBJ2-3
CASSVGTSADTQYF
TGCGCCAGCAGCGTAGGGACTAGCGCAGATACGCAGTATTTT
>NA|NA|TRBV5-1|TRBJ2-7
CASSFGQFSYEQYF
TGCGCCAGCAGCTTCGGACAATTCTCCTACGAGCAGTACTTC
>NA|NA|TRBV5-5|TRBJ1-1
CASSSSYGDTEAFF
TGTGCCAGCAGCTCCTCGTACGGGGACACTGAAGCTTTCTTT
>NA|TRBD1|TRBV30|TRBJ1-5
CAWSKYRTGVQPQHF
TGTGCCTGGAGTAAGTACAGGACAGGGGTTCAGCCCCAGCATTTT
>few|TRBD1|TRBV5-1|TRBJ2-1
CASSLEVSDRAVEQFF
TGCGCCAGCAGCTTGGAAGTGTCGGACAGGGCTGTTGAGCAGTTCTTC
>many|NA|TRBV4-1|TRBJ1-1
CASSQGQLRNTEAFF
TGCGCCAGCAGCCAAGGACAACTCCGAAACACTGAAGCTTTCTTT
>NA|TRBD2|TRBV5-1|TRBJ2-7
CASKSGLAGSYEQYF
TGCGCCAGCAAGTCTGGGCTAGCGGGCTCCTACGAGCAGTACTTC
>NA|NA|TRBV5-1|TRBJ1-2
CASSFGTAGYTF
TGCGCCAGCAGCTTTGGGACTGCAGGCTACACCTTC